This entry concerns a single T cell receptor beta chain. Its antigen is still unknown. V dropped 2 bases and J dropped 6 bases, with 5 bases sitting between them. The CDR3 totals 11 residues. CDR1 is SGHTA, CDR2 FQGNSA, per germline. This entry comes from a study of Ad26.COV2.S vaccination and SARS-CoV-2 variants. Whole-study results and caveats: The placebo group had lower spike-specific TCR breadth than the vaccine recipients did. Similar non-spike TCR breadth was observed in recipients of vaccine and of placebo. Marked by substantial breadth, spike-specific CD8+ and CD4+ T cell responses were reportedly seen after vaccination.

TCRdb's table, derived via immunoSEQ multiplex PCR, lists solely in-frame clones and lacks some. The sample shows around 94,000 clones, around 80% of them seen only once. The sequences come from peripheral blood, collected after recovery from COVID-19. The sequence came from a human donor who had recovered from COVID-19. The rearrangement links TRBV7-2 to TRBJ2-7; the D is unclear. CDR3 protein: CASSLLIEQYF. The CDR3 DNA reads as TGTGCCAGCAGCTTATTAATCGAGCAGTACTTC.